The next 28 T cell receptor beta chains were all read from a single sample in a study of T-cell reconstitution after alpha-beta-depleted transplantation in children. During its preparation, the TCRbeta library received unique molecular identifiers. TCRdb reanalysed the PCR reads using MiXCR and keeps one entry per CDR3 protein. The sample includes about a million distinct CDR3 sequences, about 29% seen only once; the top ten take 28%. The material was PBMCs, mostly from graft donor cells, obtained 360 days after TCRalphabeta/CD19-depleted stem cell transplant. The receptors originated from a boy in the first two years of life who had a stem cell transplant for SCID, so the T cells may come from the graft donor.

The chain is built from TRBV15 and TRBJ2-3; D unresolved. V was shortened by 6 bases and J by 2 bases, with 24 bases between the two germline ends. The CDR3 totals 18 residues. Germline V gene lookup returns CDR1 LNHNV and CDR2 YYDKDF (reference sequence). In DNA, the CDR3 is TGTGCCACCAGTAGGCCATGGGCTGGCCGTCGAGTCACAGATACGCAGTATTTT. This gives the protein CATSRPWAGRRVTDTQYF.

This clonotype came up a few times. This chain uses TRBV5-5 with TRBJ2-3, with 9 positions matching TRBD2. The V and J ends lost 0 bases and 2 bases, in that order; junction bases with no gene match: 10. Germline loops: CDR1 SGHKS, CDR2 YYEKEE (reference sequence). CDR3 length: 18 residues. The chain's CDR3 is CASSLEAGGWVDTDTQYF. The CDR3 bases are TGTGCCAGCAGCTTGGAAGCGGGGGGCTGGGTAGACACAGATACGCAGTATTTT.

J is TRBJ1-1 and V is TRBV19; no reliable D call. The CDR3 consists of 14 residues. CDR1 LNHDA and CDR2 SQIVND come from the germline V gene (reference sequence). Trimming took 5 bases from V and 0 from J, leaving 10 bases between them. Written as DNA, the CDR3 is TGTGCCAGTAGTTCAGCAGGCTTGAACACTGAAGCTTTCTTT. Its protein product is CASSSAGLNTEAFF.

The chain carries TRBV20-1 and TRBJ2-1; tentatively, D is TRBD2 (7 bases). The V gene's germline CDR1 is DFQATT and CDR2 SNEGSKA (reference sequence). Trimming pared 0 bases from V and 8 bases from J, leaving 23 bases between. The CDR3 runs 17 residues. For the CDR3, the DNA is TGCAGTGCTAGAGATTTCGGTCCTCGGGGGGCCTTGGATGAGCAGTTCTTC. Translated: CSARDFGPRGALDEQFF.

The chain employs TRBV5-1 and TRBJ2-3; D is possibly TRBD1 or TRBD2 (5 bases each). V shed 6 bases and J shed 5 bases, with 28 bases lying between them. The CDR3 extends over 18 amino acids. CDR1 and CDR2 (germline): SGHRS, YFSETQ. The CDR3 sequence is CASTRGQKRLTIGDTQYF. Written as DNA, the CDR3 is TGCGCCAGCACCCGGGGCCAAAAGCGGTTAACAATAGGAGATACGCAGTATTTT.

The genes are TRBV7-9 and TRBJ2-4, with 8 bases aligning to TRBD1. CDR3 length: 15 residues. V lost 1 base and J lost 5; bases outside the gene matches: 4. Germline V CDR1 and CDR2: SEHNR, FQNEAQ (reference sequence). The CDR3 nucleotides read TGTGCCAGCAGCTTAGACAGGGGGGCGGAAAACATTCAGTACTTC. Translation: CASSLDRGAENIQYF.

This clonotype was seen repeatedly, ten times or more. The chain employs TRBV10-1 and TRBJ2-1, with D unclear. Per the germline V gene, CDR1 is WNHNN and CDR2 is SYGVQD (reference sequence). The CDR3 runs 13 residues. With 0 bases removed from V and 13 bases from J, the gap between germline ends came to 13 bases. CDR3 sequence: CASSESKTKVQFF. DNA for the CDR3: TGCGCCAGCAGTGAGTCGAAAACTAAGGTTCAGTTCTTC.

In this sample, this clonotype turned up a few times. This chain links TRBV12-3 or TRBV12-4 with TRBJ2-7; the D gene is possibly TRBD1 (6 bases). There are 15 residues in the CDR3. Trimming removed 5 bases from V and 1 base from J, with 15 bases in between. CDR3 residues: CASSLHRVRSYEQYF. The CDR3 nucleotides are TGTGCCAGCAGTCTCCACAGGGTCCGATCCTACGAGCAGTACTTC.

V is TRBV18 and J is TRBJ2-3, with 11 bases identical to TRBD2. Losses at the gene ends were 5 bases for V and 4 bases for J; bases not matched to a gene: 8. This CDR3 is 16 amino acids long. Germline loops: CDR1 KGHSH, CDR2 LQKENI. This CDR3 reads CASSRPTSGGPDTQYF. For the CDR3, the DNA is TGTGCCAGCTCAAGACCTACTAGCGGGGGCCCAGATACGCAGTATTTT.

The gene calls are TRBV5-1 and TRBJ2-1, with D perhaps assigned TRBD1 or TRBD2 (5 bases each). Germline assignment: CDR1 SGHRS and CDR2 YFSETQ. The CDR3 contains 14 residues. V was clipped by 4 bases and J by 7 bases, with 15 bases between them. The CDR3 spells CASSITPGRNEQFF. As DNA, the CDR3 is TGCGCCAGCAGCATTACCCCAGGGAGAAATGAGCAGTTCTTC.

The gene calls are TRBV20-1 and TRBJ2-7, with 11 bases that match TRBD1. Germline V gene lookup returns CDR1 DFQATT and CDR2 SNEGSKA (reference sequence). With 1 base clipped from V and 3 bases from J, the junction kept 8 bases outside the gene matches. The CDR3 extends over 16 amino acids. This CDR3 reads CSARGGQGGSFYEQYF. CDR3 sequence (DNA): TGCAGTGCTAGAGGGGGACAGGGGGGCAGTTTCTACGAGCAGTACTTC.

The chain combines TRBV4-1 with TRBJ2-1; 8 bases are shared with TRBD1. The CDR3 length is 16 residues. Germline V lookup: CDR1 MGHRA, CDR2 YSYEKL. J gave up 3 bases and V 5 bases, and 9 bases lay outside the gene matches. The CDR3 spells CASSSGQVVVYNEQFF. CDR3 DNA: TGCGCCAGCAGCTCGGGACAGGTTGTGGTCTACAATGAGCAGTTCTTC.

A single count supports this clonotype. V and J are TRBV5-1 and TRBJ1-2; 7 bases agree with TRBD1. The V segment lost 2 bases and the J segment 2 bases; nucleotides outside the gene matches: 6. The CDR3 totals 15 residues. CDR1 is SGHRS, CDR2 YFSETQ, per germline. The DNA for the CDR3 is TGCGCCAGCAGCTTAGGACAGGTCTCCAACTATGGCTACACCTTC. The encoded protein is CASSLGQVSNYGYTF.

This clonotype appeared many times. CDR3 region: CASSRGLREPQETQYF. The CDR3 DNA is TGCGCCAGCAGCCGCGGACTCAGAGAACCGCAAGAGACCCAGTACTTC. V gene TRBV4-1 combines with J gene TRBJ2-5; weak D call: TRBD2 (5 bases). CDR1 and CDR2 from the germline V gene are MGHRA and YSYEKL. Trimming shortened V by 4 bases and J by 2 bases, and 17 bases separated the two germline ends. The CDR3 totals 16 residues.

V and J are TRBV5-1 and TRBJ2-1; 7 bases are shared with TRBD2. With 2 bases clipped from V and 10 bases from J, the junction kept 12 bases outside the gene matches. This CDR3 has 15 amino acids. In germline, CDR1 is SGHRS, CDR2 YFSETQ. The CDR3 is CASSFTGLVIGEQFF. CDR3 DNA: TGCGCCAGCAGCTTTACAGGACTAGTAATCGGGGAGCAGTTCTTC.

This clonotype was seen only a few times. The chain couples TRBV20-1 to TRBJ2-1; 10 bases fit TRBD2. Germline CDR1 is DFQATT and CDR2 is SNEGSKA (reference sequence). The CDR3 extends over 14 amino acids. J was trimmed by 2 bases and V by 5 bases; bases with no gene match: 3. The CDR3 DNA sequence: TGCAGTGCTCCACTAGCGGGGCCCTACAATGAGCAGTTCTTC. It encodes CSAPLAGPYNEQFF.

The genes are TRBV24-1 and TRBJ2-1, with 14 bases aligning to TRBD2. The germline CDR1 and CDR2 sequences are KGHDR and SFDVKD. This CDR3 is built from 20 residues. Trimming removed 2 bases from V and 0 bases from J; junction bases left unmatched: 8. CDR3 nucleotide sequence: TGTGCCACCAGTGATTCTGGACTAGCGGGGGGACTGAGCTCCTACAATGAGCAGTTCTTC. Protein product: CATSDSGLAGGLSSYNEQFF.

This clonotype has at least ten counts. This sequence joins TRBV2 and TRBJ2-7, with D maybe TRBD1 (6 bases). Germline CDR1 SNHLY, CDR2 FYNNEI. The CDR3 spans 12 residues. Trimming took off 4 bases at V and 2 bases at J, with 6 bases between the two ends. CDR3 loop: CASSGQAYEQYF. DNA for the CDR3: TGTGCCAGCAGTGGACAGGCCTACGAGCAGTACTTC.

This clonotype was counted only a few times. This chain joins TRBV7-2 and TRBJ2-2; D may correspond to TRBD1 or TRBD2 (6 bases each). This CDR3 is built from 17 residues. Germline V gene data show CDR1 as SGHTA and CDR2 as FQGNSA. Trimming stripped 0 bases from V and 0 bases from J, with 11 bases between. CDR3 bases: TGTGCCAGCAGCTTAGCGGGGGGCCTGACGAACACCGGGGAGCTGTTTTTT. Translated, it gives CASSLAGGLTNTGELFF. The complete variable domain, with remaining parts taken from reference TRBV7-2 and TRBJ2-2, reads GAGVSQSPSNKVTEKGKDVELRCDPISGHTALYWYRQSLGQGLEFLIYFQGNSAPDKSGLPSDRFSAERTGGSVSTLTIQRTQQEDSAVYLCASSLAGGLTNTGELFFGEGSRLTVL.

The sample holds a few counts of this clonotype. The chain links TRBV20-1 to TRBJ2-7, with D maybe TRBD2 (6 bases). The CDR3 contains 15 residues. With 4 bases removed from V and 0 bases from J, the gap between germline ends came to 16 bases. Germline V gene sequence: CDR1 DFQATT, CDR2 SNEGSKA (reference sequence). The CDR3 spells CSATPWDSLSYEQYF. CDR3 in DNA: TGCAGTGCTACACCCTGGGACTCCCTCTCCTACGAGCAGTACTTC.

The chain has TRBV5-1 and TRBJ1-2; D might be TRBD1 (6 bases). Trimming took off 1 base at V and 3 bases at J, with 7 bases between the two ends. The CDR3 consists of 13 residues. Germline assignment: CDR1 SGHRS and CDR2 YFSETQ. CDR3 residues: CASSLQGHYGYTF. In DNA, the CDR3 is TGCGCCAGCAGCTTGCAGGGGCACTATGGCTACACCTTC.

The chain has TRBV6-2 or TRBV6-3 and TRBJ2-7; 7 bases are a match to TRBD1. The germline V gene has CDR1 MNHEY and CDR2 SVGEGT. The J segment lost 0 bases and the V segment lost 5 bases, leaving 10 bases of the junction unmatched. The CDR3 extends over 16 amino acids. The CDR3 here is CASSTIQGLPSYEQYF. The DNA of the CDR3 is TGTGCCAGCAGTACTATACAGGGGTTACCCTCCTACGAGCAGTACTTC.

The chain uses TRBV7-3 and TRBJ2-1; TRBD1 agrees at 7 bases. Per germline, CDR1 SGHTA and CDR2 FQGTGA. Trimming at V came to 6 bases and at J to 16 bases, leaving 15 bases not matched to a gene. The CDR3 runs 13 residues. CDR3 protein: CASRLPQGQTVFF. The CDR3 nucleotides are TGTGCCAGCAGGCTTCCCCAGGGACAGACGGTTTTCTTC.

This clonotype was recorded a few times. V usage is TRBV29-1 and J usage is TRBJ1-1; D unresolved. CDR1 is SQVTM and CDR2 is ANQGSEA in the germline V gene. The CDR3 has 11 residues. With 7 bases removed from V and 1 base from J, the gap between germline ends came to 7 bases. CDR3 nucleotides: TGCAGCGCCTGTCGGAACACTGAAGCTTTCTTT. Its protein product is CSACRNTEAFF.

The V call is TRBV4-1, the J call TRBJ1-2; 7 positions match TRBD1. The germline gives CDR1 MGHRA, CDR2 YSYEKL. This CDR3 comprises 20 residues. The trim removed 1 base at V and 1 base at J, leaving 18 bases unmatched. DNA for the CDR3: TGCGCCAGCAGCCAAGCGGGCGGTTTTGTGGGACAGAACAATAACTATGGCTACACCTTC. Translating gives CASSQAGGFVGQNNNYGYTF.

This clonotype has just a few counts. The chain links TRBV15 to TRBJ2-2, with D perhaps assigned TRBD1 or TRBD2 (5 bases each). This CDR3 spans 14 amino acids. V dropped 5 bases and J dropped 6 bases, with 13 bases sitting between them. Per the germline V gene, CDR1 is LNHNV and CDR2 is YYDKDF (reference sequence). CDR3 bases: TGTGCCACCAGCGCAGGGAGTTACGCCGGGGAGCTGTTTTTT. Translating gives CATSAGSYAGELFF.

This clonotype was picked up a small number of times. The V gene is TRBV7-7, the J gene TRBJ2-1; D possibly corresponds to TRBD2 (6 bases). V lost 5 bases to trimming and J lost 5 bases, with 16 bases between them. The CDR3 length is 15 residues. CDR1 and CDR2 from the germline V gene are SSHAT and FNYEAQ (reference sequence). Written as DNA, the CDR3 is TGTGCCAGCAGCCCACGACCGGGGGACCACAATGAGCAGTTCTTC. This encodes CASSPRPGDHNEQFF.

The chain couples TRBV6-2 or TRBV6-3 to TRBJ2-2; TRBD1 might be the D (5 bases). Germline V gene lookup returns CDR1 MNHEY and CDR2 SVGEGT. The V and J ends lost 2 bases and 0 bases respectively, with 10 bases between them. This CDR3 contains 16 residues. Here the CDR3 reads CASSYNRRANTGELFF. DNA for the CDR3: TGTGCCAGCAGTTACAACAGGAGAGCGAACACCGGGGAGCTGTTTTTT.